This T cell receptor (beta chain) was profiled in a study of OX40 agonist ivuxolimab in advanced cancers. Overall study: An anti-OX40 (CD134) antibody with agonistic activity, ivuxolimab, was administered to patients. Study-level points and caveats: In general, CD8+ T cells held more expanded clones than CD4+ did, on average. Some patients without response likewise showed low normalized clonal expansion.

Excluded were patients having autoimmune disease history or systemic immunosuppression. Concerning this clone: The target antigen is unknown.

CDR3 size: 18 residues. Germline V lookup: CDR1 MNHNS, CDR2 SASEGT. Trimming took 0 bases from V and 2 from J, leaving 14 bases between them. Repertoires were generated with immunoSEQ multiplex PCR, while TCRdb's copy carries only in-frame clones and drops some. The sample lists approximately 57,000 clones, 80% to 90% occurring once. This sample comprised CD4+ or CD8+ T cells sorted from blood, obtained in a trial of the OX40 agonist ivuxolimab. The chain has TRBV6-1 and TRBJ1-6; perhaps TRBD1 as D (5 bases). The TCR originated in an adult with an advanced solid tumor such as melanoma, head and neck, liver or kidney cancer. CDR3 nucleotides: TGTGCCAGCAGTGAAGCTCAAGGTCGGGGGGCCTATAATTCACCCCTCCACTTT. It codes for CASSEAQGRGAYNSPLHF.